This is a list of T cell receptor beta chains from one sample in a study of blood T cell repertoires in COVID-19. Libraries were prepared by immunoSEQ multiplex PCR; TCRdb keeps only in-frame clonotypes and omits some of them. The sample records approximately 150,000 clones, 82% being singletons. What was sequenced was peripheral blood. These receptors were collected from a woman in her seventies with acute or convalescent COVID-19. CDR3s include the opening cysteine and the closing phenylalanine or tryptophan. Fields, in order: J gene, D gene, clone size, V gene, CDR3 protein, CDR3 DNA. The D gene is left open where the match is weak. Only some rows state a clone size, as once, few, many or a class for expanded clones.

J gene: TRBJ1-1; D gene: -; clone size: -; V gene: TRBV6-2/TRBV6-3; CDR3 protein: CASSPRAGGNTEAFF; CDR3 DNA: TGTGCCAGCAGCCCTCGGGCGGGGGGAAATACTGAAGCTTTCTTT
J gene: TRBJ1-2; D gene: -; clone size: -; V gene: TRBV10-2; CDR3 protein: CASQSGSNYGYTF; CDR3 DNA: TGCGCCAGCCAATCGGGAAGTAACTATGGCTACACCTTC
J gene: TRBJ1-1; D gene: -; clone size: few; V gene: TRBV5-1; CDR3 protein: CASSSQGALNTEAFF; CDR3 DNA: TGCGCCAGCAGCTCACAGGGAGCCCTGAACACTGAAGCTTTCTTT
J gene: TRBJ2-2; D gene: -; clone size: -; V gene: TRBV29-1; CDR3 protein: CSVGQANTGELFF; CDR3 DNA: TGCAGCGTTGGGCAGGCTAACACCGGGGAGCTGTTTTTT
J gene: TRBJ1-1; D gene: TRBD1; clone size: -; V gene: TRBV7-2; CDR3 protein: CASSSGGSSAFF; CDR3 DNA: TGTGCCAGCAGCTCAGGGGGCTCGAGCGCTTTCTTT
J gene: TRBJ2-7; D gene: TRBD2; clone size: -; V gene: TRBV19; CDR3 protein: CASKSGRGYEQYF; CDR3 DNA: TGTGCCAGTAAGAGCGGGAGAGGCTACGAGCAGTACTTC
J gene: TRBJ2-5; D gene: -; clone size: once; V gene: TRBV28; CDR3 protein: CASTKTGRENQETQYF; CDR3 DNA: TGTGCCAGCACCAAAACAGGGAGGGAGAACCAAGAGACCCAGTACTTC
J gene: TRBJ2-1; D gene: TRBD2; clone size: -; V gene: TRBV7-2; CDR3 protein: CASSWTSGRSNEQFF; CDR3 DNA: TGTGCCAGCAGCTGGACTAGCGGGAGAAGCAATGAGCAGTTCTTC
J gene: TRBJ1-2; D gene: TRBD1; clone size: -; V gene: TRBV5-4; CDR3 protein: CASSLDRERYGYTF; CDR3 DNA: TGTGCCAGCAGCCTAGACAGGGAAAGGTATGGCTACACCTTC
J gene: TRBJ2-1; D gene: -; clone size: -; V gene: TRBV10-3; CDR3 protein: CAISESNKGTGGDNEQFF; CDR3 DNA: TGTGCCATCAGTGAGTCTAACAAAGGGACCGGCGGGGACAATGAGCAGTTCTTC
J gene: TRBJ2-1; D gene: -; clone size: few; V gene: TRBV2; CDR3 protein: CASSFDTSINEQFF; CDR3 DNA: TGTGCCAGCAGTTTTGACACGTCTATCAATGAGCAGTTCTTC